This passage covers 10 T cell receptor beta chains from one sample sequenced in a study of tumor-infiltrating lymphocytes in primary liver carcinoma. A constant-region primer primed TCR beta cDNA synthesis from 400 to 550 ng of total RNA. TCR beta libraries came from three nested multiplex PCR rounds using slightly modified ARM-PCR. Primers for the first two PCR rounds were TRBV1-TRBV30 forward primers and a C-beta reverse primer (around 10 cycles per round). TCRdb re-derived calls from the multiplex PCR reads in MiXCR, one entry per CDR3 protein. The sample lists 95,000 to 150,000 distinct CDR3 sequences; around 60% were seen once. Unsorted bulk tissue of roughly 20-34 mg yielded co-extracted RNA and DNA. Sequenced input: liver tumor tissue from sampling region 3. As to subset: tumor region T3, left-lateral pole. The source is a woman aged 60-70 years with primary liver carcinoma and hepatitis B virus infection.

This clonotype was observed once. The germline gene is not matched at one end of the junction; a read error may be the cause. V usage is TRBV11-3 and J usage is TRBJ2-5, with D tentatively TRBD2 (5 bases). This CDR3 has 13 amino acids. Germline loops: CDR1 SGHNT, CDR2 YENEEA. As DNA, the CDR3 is TGTGCTAGCAGCTCTACGGGAATGGAGACCCAGTACTTC. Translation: CASSSTGMETQYF.

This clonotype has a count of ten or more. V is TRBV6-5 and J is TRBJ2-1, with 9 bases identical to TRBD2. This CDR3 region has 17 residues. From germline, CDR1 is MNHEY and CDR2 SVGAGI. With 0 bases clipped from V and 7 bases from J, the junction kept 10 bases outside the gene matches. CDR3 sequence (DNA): TGTGCCAGCAGTTACTCCCGGGCGGGAGGGCCGTTTAATGAGCAGTTCTTC. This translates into CASSYSRAGGPFNEQFF.

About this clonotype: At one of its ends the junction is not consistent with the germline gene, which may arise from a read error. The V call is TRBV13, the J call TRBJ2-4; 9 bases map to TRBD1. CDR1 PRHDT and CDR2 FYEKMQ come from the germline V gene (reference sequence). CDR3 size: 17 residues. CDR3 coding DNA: TGTGCCAGCAGCCTCAGACAGGGGGTGGAGGCCATAAACATTCAGTACTTC. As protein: CASSLRQGVEAINIQYF.

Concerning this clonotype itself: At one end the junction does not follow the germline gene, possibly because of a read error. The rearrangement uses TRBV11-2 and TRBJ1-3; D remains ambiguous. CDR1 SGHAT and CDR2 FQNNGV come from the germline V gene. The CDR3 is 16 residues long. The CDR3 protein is CASSQRVQASGSTIYF. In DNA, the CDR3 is TGTGCCAGCAGCCAGAGGGTCCAAGCCTCTGGAAGCACCATATATTTT.

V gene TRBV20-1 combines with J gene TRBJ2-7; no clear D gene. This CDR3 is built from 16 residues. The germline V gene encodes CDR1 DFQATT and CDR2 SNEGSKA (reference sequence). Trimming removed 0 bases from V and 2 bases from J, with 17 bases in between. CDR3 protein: CSARDQVSRTAYEQYF. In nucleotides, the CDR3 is TGCAGTGCTAGAGATCAGGTCTCGCGGACGGCCTACGAGCAGTACTTC.

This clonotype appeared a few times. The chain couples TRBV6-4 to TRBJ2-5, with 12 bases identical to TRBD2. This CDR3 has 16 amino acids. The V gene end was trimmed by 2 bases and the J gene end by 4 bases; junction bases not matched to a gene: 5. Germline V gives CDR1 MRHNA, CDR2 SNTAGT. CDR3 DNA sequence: TGTGCCAGCAGTGACGGAGCTAGCGGGAGGGCAGAGACCCAGTACTTC. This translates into CASSDGASGRAETQYF.

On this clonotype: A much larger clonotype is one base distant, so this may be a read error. CDR3 coding DNA: TGTGCCAGCAGCGTAGACAGGGGTAACACTGAAACTTTCTTT. Translation: CASSVDRGNTETFF. V gene TRBV7-3 combines with J gene TRBJ1-1, with TRBD1 matching over 8 bases. CDR1 and CDR2 from the germline V gene are SGHTA and FQGTGA. CDR3 length: 14 amino acids.

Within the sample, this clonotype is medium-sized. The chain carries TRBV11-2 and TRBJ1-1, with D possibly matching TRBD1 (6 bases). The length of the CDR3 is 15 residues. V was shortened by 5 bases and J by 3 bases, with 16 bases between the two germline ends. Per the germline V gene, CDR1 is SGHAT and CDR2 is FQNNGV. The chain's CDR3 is CASSLIRQVHTEAFF. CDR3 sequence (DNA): TGTGCCAGCAGCCTTATCCGACAGGTCCACACTGAAGCTTTCTTT.

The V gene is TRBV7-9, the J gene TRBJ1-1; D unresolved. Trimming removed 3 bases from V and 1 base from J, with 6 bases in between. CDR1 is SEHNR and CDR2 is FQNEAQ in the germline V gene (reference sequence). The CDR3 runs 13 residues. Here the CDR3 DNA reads TGTGCCAGCAGCTTGTACGAGAACACTGAAGCTTTCTTT. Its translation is CASSLYENTEAFF.

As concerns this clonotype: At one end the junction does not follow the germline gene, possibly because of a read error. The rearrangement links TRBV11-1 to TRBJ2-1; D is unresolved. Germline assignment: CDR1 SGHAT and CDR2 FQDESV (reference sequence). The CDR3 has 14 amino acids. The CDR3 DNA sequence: TGTGTCAGCAGCTTGGATTTGGCCGATTTTGAGCAGCTCTTC. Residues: CVSSLDLADFEQLF.